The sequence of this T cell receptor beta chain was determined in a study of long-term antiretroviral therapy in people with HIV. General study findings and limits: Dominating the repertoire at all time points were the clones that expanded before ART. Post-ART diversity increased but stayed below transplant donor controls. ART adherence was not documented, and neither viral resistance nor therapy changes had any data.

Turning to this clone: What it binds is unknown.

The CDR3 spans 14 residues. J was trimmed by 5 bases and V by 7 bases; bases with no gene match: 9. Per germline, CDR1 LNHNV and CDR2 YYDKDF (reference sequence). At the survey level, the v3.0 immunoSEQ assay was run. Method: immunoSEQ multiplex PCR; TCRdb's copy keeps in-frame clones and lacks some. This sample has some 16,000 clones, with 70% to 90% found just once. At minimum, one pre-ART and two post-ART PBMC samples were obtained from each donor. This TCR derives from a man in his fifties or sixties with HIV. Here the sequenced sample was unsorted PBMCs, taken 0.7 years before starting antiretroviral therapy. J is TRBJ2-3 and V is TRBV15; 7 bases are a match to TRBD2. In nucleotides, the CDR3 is TGTGCCACCAATAAGCGAGGGGAGGGAGATACGCAGTATTTT. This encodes CATNKRGEGDTQYF.